This TCR beta chain was recorded in a study of cytomegalovirus exposure and HLA in healthy donors. Overall study findings and caveats: Specificity for CMV antigens was confirmed in vitro for three of the CMV-associated chains.

The primer mix had 60 Vbeta and 13 Jbeta primers. Sequencing used immunoSEQ multiplex PCR; TCRdb keeps in-frame clones, though not all of them. The profile shows 100,000 to 150,000 clones, 80% of them singletons. Trimming at V came to 3 bases and at J to 2 bases, leaving 6 bases not matched to a gene. CDR1 is SGHVS, CDR2 FNYEAQ, per germline. The CDR3 has 16 residues. Likely unrecorded immune exposures existed in these nominally healthy donors. In this sample, this clone turned up once. Its antigen is still unknown. The sequence was obtained from a female donor in good health and CMV-seronegative. The rearrangement joins TRBV7-6 to TRBJ2-3; 9 nucleotides agree with TRBD1. The material sequenced was PBMCs. The CDR3, as DNA: TGTGCCAGCAGCTTTCACAGGGGGCGAGACACAGATACGCAGTATTTT. It specifies CASSFHRGRDTDTQYF.